The 29 T cell receptor beta chains listed next were all sequenced from one sample in a study of CXCR3-negative and CXCR3-positive naive CD8 T cells. UMI-tagged TRB cDNA libraries were built via 5' RACE. Reprocessing the 5' RACE reads, TCRdb reports a single entry for every CDR3 protein and omits DNA. The sample spans 45,000 to 65,000 distinct CDR3 sequences; the ten largest clones claim approximately 1.6%. The sample comprised naive CXCR3- CD8+ T cells from blood. The subset: CD45RO-CCR7+CD27+CD95- naive CD8+ T cells lacking CXCR3 (TNR3-). The receptors shown here come from a human donor in good health. Some clones in this sample may be carry-over from other donors' samples.

The chain combines TRBV27 with TRBJ2-7; TCRdb returns TRBD1, unconfirmable since there is no DNA. In germline, CDR1 is MNHEY, CDR2 SMNVEV (reference sequence). The CDR3 loop spans 15 amino acids. The CDR3 region is CASSLFRSPSYEQYF.

CDR3 amino acids: CASTPGTANQPQHF. This sequence joins TRBV12-3 or TRBV12-4 and TRBJ1-5; with no DNA, the TCRdb D assignment of TRBD1 cannot be verified. The CDR3 has 14 amino acids.

The V call is TRBV28, the J call TRBJ1-1. Germline assignment: CDR1 MDHEN and CDR2 SYDVKM. The CDR3 consists of 14 residues. CDR3 loop: CASSPIQLNTEAFF.

The chain links TRBV9 to TRBJ2-2; the TCRdb D gene call, TRBD1, has no DNA to confirm it. The CDR3 extends over 17 amino acids. Germline V gives CDR1 SGDLS, CDR2 YYNGEE. Here the CDR3 reads CASTERSGRPNTGELFF.

The chain has TRBV27 and TRBJ2-7. The V gene's germline CDR1 is MNHEY and CDR2 SMNVEV (reference sequence). This CDR3 region has 13 residues. The CDR3 sequence is CASSLSAFFEQYF.

V gene TRBV6-4 combines with J gene TRBJ2-2; TCRdb's D call of TRBD1 is untestable without DNA. The CDR3 extends over 14 amino acids. Germline lookup yields CDR1 MRHNA and CDR2 SNTAGT. CDR3 residues: CASSDSTGAGELFF.

The chain uses TRBV12-3 or TRBV12-4 and TRBJ2-3. This CDR3 contains 12 residues. CDR3 in amino acids: CASSFSGDTQYF.

The V gene is TRBV28, the J gene TRBJ2-5; TCRdb's assignment of TRBD2 cannot be checked, as there is no DNA. The CDR3 spans 13 residues. Germline CDR1 and CDR2: MDHEN and SYDVKM. The CDR3 sequence is CASSPVVAGFQYF.

This CDR3 is CASLKRTGQGVFGANVLTF. V is TRBV21-1 and J is TRBJ2-6; absent DNA, TCRdb's TRBD1 call cannot be checked. TRBV21-1 is annotated as a pseudogene. This CDR3 contains 19 residues.

The V gene is TRBV27, the J gene TRBJ1-1; TCRdb proposes TRBD1, but this gene call is untestable without DNA. CDR3 length: 14 residues. CDR1 is MNHEY and CDR2 is SMNVEV in the germline V gene (reference sequence). This CDR3 is CASSFRTGATEAFF.

The rearrangement joins TRBV28 to TRBJ2-5; the D call of TRBD2 rests on TCRdb alone, since no DNA is present to check it. CDR3 length: 16 residues. Germline values: CDR1 MDHEN, CDR2 SYDVKM. CDR3 loop: CASSKFSGGYQETQYF.

The chain combines TRBV19 with TRBJ2-1. The CDR3 is 16 amino acids. The germline V gene has CDR1 LNHDA and CDR2 SQIVND (reference sequence). This CDR3 reads CASSIGDMEPYNEQFF.

The V and J genes are TRBV4-3 and TRBJ2-7; TCRdb designates TRBD1, a call that cannot be tested without DNA. The germline gives CDR1 LGHNA, CDR2 YSLEER. The CDR3 has 13 amino acids. The CDR3 is CASSQGQDYEQYF.

CDR3 residues: CASSLFQGAVVVEAFF. The chain couples TRBV7-9 to TRBJ1-1; the D gene TCRdb calls, TRBD1, cannot be checked with no DNA. The germline V gene has CDR1 SEHNR and CDR2 FQNEAQ (reference sequence). CDR3 length: 16 amino acids.

This chain links TRBV29-1 with TRBJ1-1. Looked up from germline, CDR1 is SQVTM and CDR2 is ANQGSEA. The CDR3 has 14 amino acids. The CDR3 reads CSFASGSTRYEAFF.

V is TRBV9 and J is TRBJ2-7; absent DNA, TCRdb's TRBD2 call cannot be checked. The CDR3 has 16 residues. In germline, CDR1 is SGDLS, CDR2 YYNGEE. The CDR3 spells CASSVGGRGGTYEQYF.

The V gene is TRBV7-6, the J gene TRBJ2-3. This CDR3 is built from 12 residues. Germline CDR1 is SGHVS and CDR2 is FNYEAQ. CDR3: CASSLLEDTQYF.

V and J are TRBV21-1 and TRBJ2-7. TRBV21-1 is assigned pseudogene status. This CDR3 has 14 amino acids. CDR3 sequence: CASTDPGCPYEQYF.

The chain has TRBV29-1 and TRBJ2-7; TCRdb's assignment of TRBD1 cannot be checked, as there is no DNA. The CDR3 loop spans 13 amino acids. Germline V gives CDR1 SQVTM, CDR2 ANQGSEA. CDR3 sequence reads: CSAAGTGSYEQYF.

The V gene is TRBV9, the J gene TRBJ1-1; with no DNA, the TCRdb D assignment of TRBD1 cannot be verified. CDR3 length: 16 amino acids. The germline CDR1 and CDR2 sequences are SGDLS and YYNGEE. The CDR3 region is CASSVGAGALNTEAFF.

The V gene is TRBV6-2 or TRBV6-3, the J gene TRBJ2-1; TCRdb names TRBD1, which stays unverified in the absence of DNA. This CDR3 region has 15 residues. The germline CDR1 and CDR2 sequences are MNHEY and SVGEGT. The CDR3 sequence: CASSTLTGNYNEQFF.

This chain joins TRBV10-3 and TRBJ1-2; the D gene TCRdb calls, TRBD1, cannot be checked with no DNA. CDR3 size: 15 residues. CDR1 and CDR2 (germline): ENHRY, SYGVKD. The chain's CDR3 is CAISELGQTIYGYTF.

The V call is TRBV27, the J call TRBJ2-7; the D call of TRBD2 rests on TCRdb alone, since no DNA is present to check it. The CDR3 consists of 15 residues. Germline V gene lookup returns CDR1 MNHEY and CDR2 SMNVEV (reference sequence). The CDR3 reads CASSLGLAGPYEQYF.

The chain combines TRBV21-1 with TRBJ2-7. TRBV21-1 is shown as a pseudogene. The CDR3 length is 16 residues. This CDR3 is CASSKALYSEVYEQYF.

This chain links TRBV15 with TRBJ2-7; with no DNA, the TCRdb D assignment of TRBD1 cannot be verified. The CDR3 runs 18 residues. Looked up from germline, CDR1 is LNHNV and CDR2 is YYDKDF (reference sequence). The CDR3 loop reads CATSRDSRRQGHSYEQYF. Drawing the rest from reference TRBV15 and TRBJ2-7, the complete variable domain is DAMVIQNPRYQVTQFGKPVTLSCSQTLNHNVMYWYQQKSSQAPKLLFHYYDKDFNNEADTPDNFQSRRPNTSFCFLDIRSPGLGDTAMYLCATSRDSRRQGHSYEQYFGPGTRLTVT.

The V and J genes are TRBV29-1 and TRBJ2-1; checking the TCRdb D call of TRBD2 is not possible without DNA. The CDR3 is 15 amino acids. Per germline, CDR1 SQVTM and CDR2 ANQGSEA. The CDR3 reads CSVVGVAGGYNEQFF.

The chain couples TRBV29-1 to TRBJ1-1; TCRdb outputs TRBD1, but without DNA this stays unchecked. The CDR3 runs 12 residues. Germline V gene lookup returns CDR1 SQVTM and CDR2 ANQGSEA. This CDR3 reads CSVFTGTTEAFF. The full variable domain, with the rest looked up from reference TRBV29-1 and TRBJ1-1, is SAVISQKPSRDICQRGTSLTIQCQVDSQVTMMFWYRQQPGQSLTLIATANQGSEATYESGFVIDKFPISRPNLTFSTLTVSNMSPEDSSIYLCSVFTGTTEAFFGQGTRLTVV.

V usage is TRBV4-3 and J usage is TRBJ2-7; TCRdb returns TRBD1, unconfirmable since there is no DNA. The CDR3 runs to 16 residues. The germline V gene has CDR1 LGHNA and CDR2 YSLEER. CDR3 sequence reads: CASSQDRRAGGYEQYF.

CDR3 protein: CASSPRVTGGEQYF. The chain carries TRBV6-6 and TRBJ2-7; TCRdb names TRBD2, which stays unverified in the absence of DNA. CDR1 and CDR2 from the germline V gene are MNHNY and SVGAGI (reference sequence). This CDR3 contains 14 residues.